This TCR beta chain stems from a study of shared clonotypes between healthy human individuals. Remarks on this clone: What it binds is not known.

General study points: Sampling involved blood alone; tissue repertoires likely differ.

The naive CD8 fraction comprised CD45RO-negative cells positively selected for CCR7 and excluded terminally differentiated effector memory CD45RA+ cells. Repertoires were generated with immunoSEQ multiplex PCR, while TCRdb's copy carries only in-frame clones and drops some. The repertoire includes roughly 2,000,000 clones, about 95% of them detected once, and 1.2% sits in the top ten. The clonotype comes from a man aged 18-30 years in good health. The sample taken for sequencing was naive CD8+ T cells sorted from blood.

The CDR3 coding sequence is TGTGCCAGCAGTTCCCAGACGAGGGGGCGAGATGGCTACACCTTC. It codes for CASSSQTRGRDGYTF. J is TRBJ1-2 and V is TRBV28; 7 bases are shared with TRBD1. Germline values: CDR1 MDHEN, CDR2 SYDVKM. Trimming took 4 bases from V and 6 from J; bases not matched to a gene: 11. The CDR3 totals 15 residues.